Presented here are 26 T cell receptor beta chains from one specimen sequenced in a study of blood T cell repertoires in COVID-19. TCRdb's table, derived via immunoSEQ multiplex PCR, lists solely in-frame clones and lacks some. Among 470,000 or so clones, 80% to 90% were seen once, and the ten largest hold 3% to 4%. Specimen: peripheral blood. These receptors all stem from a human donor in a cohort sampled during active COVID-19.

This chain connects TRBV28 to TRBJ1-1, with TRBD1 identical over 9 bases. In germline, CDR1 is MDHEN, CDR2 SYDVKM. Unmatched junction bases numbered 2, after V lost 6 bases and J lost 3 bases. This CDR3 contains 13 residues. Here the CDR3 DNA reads TGTGCCAGCAGAACAGGGGGCTACACTGAAGCTTTCTTT. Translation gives CASRTGGYTEAFF. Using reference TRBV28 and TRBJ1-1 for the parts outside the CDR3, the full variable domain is DVKVTQSSRYLVKRTGEKVFLECVQDMDHENMFWYRQDPGLGLRLIYFSYDVKMKEKGDIPEGYSVSREKKERFSLILESASTNQTSMYLCASRTGGYTEAFFGQGTRLTVV.

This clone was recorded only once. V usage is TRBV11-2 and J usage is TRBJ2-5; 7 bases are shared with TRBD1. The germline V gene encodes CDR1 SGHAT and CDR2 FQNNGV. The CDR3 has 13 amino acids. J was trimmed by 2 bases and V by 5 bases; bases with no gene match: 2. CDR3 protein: CASSQDRQETQYF. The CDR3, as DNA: TGTGCCAGCAGCCAGGACAGGCAAGAGACCCAGTACTTC.

The CDR3 protein is CASSHNRENYGYTF. In nucleotides, the CDR3 is TGTGCCAGCAGCCACAACAGGGAGAACTATGGCTACACCTTC. V is TRBV3-1 (or the pseudogene TRBV3-2) and J is TRBJ1-2; D possibly corresponds to TRBD1 (6 bases). The CDR3 totals 14 residues. CDR1 and CDR2 from the germline V gene are LGHDT and YNNKEL (reference sequence). V dropped 3 bases and J dropped 2 bases, with 10 bases sitting between them.

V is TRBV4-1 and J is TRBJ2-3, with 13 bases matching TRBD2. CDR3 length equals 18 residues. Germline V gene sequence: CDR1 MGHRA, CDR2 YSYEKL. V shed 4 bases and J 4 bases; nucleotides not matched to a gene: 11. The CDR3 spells CASSLRTRTSGSADTQYF. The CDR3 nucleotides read TGCGCCAGCAGCCTCAGGACCAGGACTAGCGGGAGTGCAGATACGCAGTATTTT.

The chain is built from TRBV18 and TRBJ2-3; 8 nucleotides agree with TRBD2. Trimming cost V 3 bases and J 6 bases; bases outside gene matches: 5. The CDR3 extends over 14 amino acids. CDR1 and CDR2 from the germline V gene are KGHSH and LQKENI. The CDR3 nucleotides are TGTGCCAGCTCACCCGGGAGGGCGACCGATACGCAGTATTTT. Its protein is CASSPGRATDTQYF.

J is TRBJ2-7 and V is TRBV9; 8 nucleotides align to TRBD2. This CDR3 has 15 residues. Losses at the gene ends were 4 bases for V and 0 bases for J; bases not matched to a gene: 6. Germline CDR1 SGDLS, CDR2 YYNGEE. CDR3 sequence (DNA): TGTGCCAGCAGCCCCACTAGCGGAAGCTCCTACGAGCAGTACTTC. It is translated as CASSPTSGSSYEQYF.

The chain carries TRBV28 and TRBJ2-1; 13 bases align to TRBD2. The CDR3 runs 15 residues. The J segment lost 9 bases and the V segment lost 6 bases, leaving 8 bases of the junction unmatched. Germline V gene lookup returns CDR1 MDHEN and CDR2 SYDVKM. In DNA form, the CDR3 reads TGTGCCAGCAGCCTTGGGACTAGCGGGATGTCTGAGCAGTTCTTC. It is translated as CASSLGTSGMSEQFF.

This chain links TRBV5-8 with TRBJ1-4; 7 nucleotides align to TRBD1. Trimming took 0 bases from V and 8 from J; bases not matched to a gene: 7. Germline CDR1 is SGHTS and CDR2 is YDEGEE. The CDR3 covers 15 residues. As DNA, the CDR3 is TGTGCCAGCAGCTTGGCCGGAGGGGGCGGGGAAAAACTGTTTTTT. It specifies CASSLAGGGGEKLFF. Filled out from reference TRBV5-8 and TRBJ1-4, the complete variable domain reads EAGVTQSPTHLIKTRGQQATLRCSPISGHTSVYWYQQALGLGLQFLLWYDEGEERNRGNFPPRFSGRQFPNYSSELNVNALELEDSALYLCASSLAGGGGEKLFFGSGTQLSVL.

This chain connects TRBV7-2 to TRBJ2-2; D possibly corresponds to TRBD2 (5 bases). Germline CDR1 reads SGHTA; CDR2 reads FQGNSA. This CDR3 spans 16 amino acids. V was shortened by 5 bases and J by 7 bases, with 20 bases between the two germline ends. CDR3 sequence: CASSLQYGVRNGELFF. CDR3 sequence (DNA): TGTGCCAGCAGCCTACAATACGGGGTCCGAAACGGGGAGCTGTTTTTT.

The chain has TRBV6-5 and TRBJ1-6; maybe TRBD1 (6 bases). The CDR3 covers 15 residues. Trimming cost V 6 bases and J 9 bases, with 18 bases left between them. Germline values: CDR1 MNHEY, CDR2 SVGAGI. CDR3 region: CASRAGDILSSPLHF. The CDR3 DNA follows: TGTGCCAGCAGGGCAGGGGATATTCTTAGTTCACCCCTCCACTTT.

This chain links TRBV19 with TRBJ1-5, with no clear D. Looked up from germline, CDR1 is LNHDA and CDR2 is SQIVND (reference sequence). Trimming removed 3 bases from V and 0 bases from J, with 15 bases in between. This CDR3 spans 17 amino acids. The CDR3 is CASSITGGGLSNQPQHF. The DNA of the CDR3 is TGTGCCAGTAGTATCACCGGCGGCGGCCTTAGCAATCAGCCCCAGCATTTT. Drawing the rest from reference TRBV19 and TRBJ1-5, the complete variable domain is DGGITQSPKYLFRKEGQNVTLSCEQNLNHDAMYWYRQDPGQGLRLIYYSQIVNDFQKGDIAEGYSVSREKKESFPLTVTSAQKNPTAFYLCASSITGGGLSNQPQHFGDGTRLSIL.

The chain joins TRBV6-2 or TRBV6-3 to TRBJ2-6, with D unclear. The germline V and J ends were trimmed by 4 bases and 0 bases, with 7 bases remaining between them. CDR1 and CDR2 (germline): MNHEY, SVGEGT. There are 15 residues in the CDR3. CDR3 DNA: TGTGCCAGCAGTTCACTGATCTCTGGGGCCAACGTCCTGACTTTC. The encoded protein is CASSSLISGANVLTF.

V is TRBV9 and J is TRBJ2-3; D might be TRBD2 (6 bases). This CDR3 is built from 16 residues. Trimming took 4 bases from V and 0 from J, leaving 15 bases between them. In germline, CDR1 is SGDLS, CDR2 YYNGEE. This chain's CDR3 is CASSPRSAGSTDTQYF. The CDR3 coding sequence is TGTGCCAGCAGCCCTCGCTCGGCGGGAAGCACAGATACGCAGTATTTT.

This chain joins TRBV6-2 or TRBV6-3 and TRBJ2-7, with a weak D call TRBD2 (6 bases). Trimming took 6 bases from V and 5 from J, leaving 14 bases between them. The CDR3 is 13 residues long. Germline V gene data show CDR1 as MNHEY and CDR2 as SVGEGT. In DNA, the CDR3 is TGTGCCAGCAGCAGGAGACTAGTACACGAGCAGTACTTC. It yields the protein CASSRRLVHEQYF.

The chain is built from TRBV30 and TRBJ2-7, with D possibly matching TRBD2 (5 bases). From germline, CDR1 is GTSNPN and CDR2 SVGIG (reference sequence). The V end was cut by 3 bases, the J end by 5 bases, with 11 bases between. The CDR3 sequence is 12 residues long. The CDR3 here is CAWRRELHEQYF. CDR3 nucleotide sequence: TGTGCCTGGAGGAGGGAACTGCACGAGCAGTACTTC. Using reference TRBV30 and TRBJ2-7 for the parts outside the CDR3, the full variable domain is SQTIHQWPATLVQPVGSPLSLECTVEGTSNPNLYWYRQAAGRGLQLLFYSVGIGQISSEVPQNLSASRPQDRQFILSSKKLLLSDSGFYLCAWRRELHEQYFGPGTRLTVT.

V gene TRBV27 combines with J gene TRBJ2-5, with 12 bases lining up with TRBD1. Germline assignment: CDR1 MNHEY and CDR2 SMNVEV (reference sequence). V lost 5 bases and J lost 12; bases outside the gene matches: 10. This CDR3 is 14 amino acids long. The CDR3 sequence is CASSDTGTGGSKYF. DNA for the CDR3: TGTGCCAGCAGTGACACCGGGACAGGGGGCTCTAAGTACTTC.

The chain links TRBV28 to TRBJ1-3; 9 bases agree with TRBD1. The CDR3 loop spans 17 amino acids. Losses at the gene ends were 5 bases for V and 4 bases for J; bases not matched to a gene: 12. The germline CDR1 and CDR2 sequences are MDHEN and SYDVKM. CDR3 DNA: TGTGCCAGCAGTATAATACCGGGACAGGGTCTCGGAAACACCATATATTTT. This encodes CASSIIPGQGLGNTIYF.

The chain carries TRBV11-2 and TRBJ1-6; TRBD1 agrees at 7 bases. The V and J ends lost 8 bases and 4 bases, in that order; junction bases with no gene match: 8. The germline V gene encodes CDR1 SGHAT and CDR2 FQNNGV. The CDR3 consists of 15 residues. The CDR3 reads CASATDRLYNSPLHF. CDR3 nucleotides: TGTGCCAGCGCCACGGACAGGCTTTATAATTCACCCCTCCACTTT.

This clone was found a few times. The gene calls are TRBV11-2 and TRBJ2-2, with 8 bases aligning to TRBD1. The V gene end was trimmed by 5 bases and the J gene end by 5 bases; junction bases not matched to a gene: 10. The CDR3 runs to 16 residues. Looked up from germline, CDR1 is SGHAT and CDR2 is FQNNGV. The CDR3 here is CASSARDRRFTGELFF. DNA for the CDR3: TGTGCCAGCAGCGCCCGGGACAGGCGATTTACCGGGGAGCTGTTTTTT.

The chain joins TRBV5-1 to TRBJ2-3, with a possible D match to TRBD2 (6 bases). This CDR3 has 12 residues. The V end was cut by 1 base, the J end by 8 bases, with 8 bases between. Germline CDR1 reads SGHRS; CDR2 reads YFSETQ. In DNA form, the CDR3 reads TGCGCCAGCAGCTTGAATAGCGGTACGCAGTATTTT. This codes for CASSLNSGTQYF.

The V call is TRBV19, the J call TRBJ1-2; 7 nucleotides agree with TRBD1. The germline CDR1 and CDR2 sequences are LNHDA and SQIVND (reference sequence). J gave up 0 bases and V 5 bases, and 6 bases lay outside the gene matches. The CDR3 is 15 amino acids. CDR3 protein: CASSLGTASNYGYTF. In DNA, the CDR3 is TGTGCCAGTAGTCTTGGGACAGCTTCTAACTATGGCTACACCTTC.

In nucleotides, the CDR3 is TGTGCCACCAGCAGAGTCGGACAGGGTCATTATGGCTACACCTTC. Translation gives CATSRVGQGHYGYTF. The rearrangement uses TRBV15 and TRBJ1-2; 8 bases are shared with TRBD1. CDR1 and CDR2 from the germline V gene are LNHNV and YYDKDF (reference sequence). The CDR3 extends over 15 amino acids. After removal of 1 base from V and 5 bases from J, the junction contained 6 bases not matched to a gene.

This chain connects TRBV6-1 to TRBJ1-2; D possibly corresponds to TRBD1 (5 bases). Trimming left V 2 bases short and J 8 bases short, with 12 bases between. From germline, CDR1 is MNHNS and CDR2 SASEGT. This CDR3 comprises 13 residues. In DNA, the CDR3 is TGTGCCAGCAGTGAATGGCAGGGAGGAGGCTACACCTTC. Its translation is CASSEWQGGGYTF.

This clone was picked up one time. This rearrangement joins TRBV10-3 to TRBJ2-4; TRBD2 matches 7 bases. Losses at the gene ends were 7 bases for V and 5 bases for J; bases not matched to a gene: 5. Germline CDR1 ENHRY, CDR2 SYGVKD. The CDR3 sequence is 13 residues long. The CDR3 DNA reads TGTGCCATCAAGGGGACTACTGAAAACATTCAGTACTTC. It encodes CAIKGTTENIQYF.

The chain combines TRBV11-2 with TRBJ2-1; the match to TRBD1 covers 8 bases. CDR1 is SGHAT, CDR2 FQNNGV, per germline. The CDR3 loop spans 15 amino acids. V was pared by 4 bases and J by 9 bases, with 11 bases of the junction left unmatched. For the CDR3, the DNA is TGTGCCAGCAGCTCCCAGGGGGCCCTCGGTGGTGAGCAGTTCTTC. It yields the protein CASSSQGALGGEQFF.

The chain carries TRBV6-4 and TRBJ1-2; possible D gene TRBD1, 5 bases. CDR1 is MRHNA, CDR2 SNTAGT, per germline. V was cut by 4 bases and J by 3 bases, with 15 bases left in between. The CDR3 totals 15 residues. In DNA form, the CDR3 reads TGTGCCAGCAGTGTAGAGGCAGGGATCCACTATGGCTACACCTTC. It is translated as CASSVEAGIHYGYTF.